This record covers a single TCR beta chain. The sample comes from a study of cytomegalovirus exposure and HLA in healthy donors. V lost 5 bases to trimming and J lost 8 bases, with 13 bases between them. From germline, CDR1 is MNHEY and CDR2 SVGAGI. The CDR3 sequence is 13 residues long. 13 Jbeta primers and 60 Vbeta primers were used for the PCR. Method: immunoSEQ multiplex PCR; TCRdb's copy keeps in-frame clones and lacks some. This sample yields about 180,000 clones, of which 82% are seen a single time; about 1.6% belongs to the top ten. The rearrangement joins TRBV6-5 to TRBJ1-5, with D possibly TRBD1 on 5 matching bases. This TCR was recovered from a man aged 35-49 years in good health and CMV-seronegative. The sequencing input was PBMCs. CDR3 in amino acids: CASSRTRGEPQHF. The CDR3 DNA reads as TGTGCCAGCAGTCGGACTAGGGGAGAGCCCCAGCATTTT.